The entry below gives a single TCR beta chain sequence along with its context. Every donor provided around 9.3 milliliters of peripheral blood. These data come from a study of blood T cells in healthy people across ages. About the study: Roughly one uniquely barcoded beta molecule per two T cells was captured.

The CDR3 is 14 amino acids. Trimming removed 6 bases at V and 0 bases at J, with 9 bases between. Germline lookup yields CDR1 MNHEY and CDR2 SVGEGT. For the second PCR, which ran for roughly 6 to 11 cycles, a sample-barcoded 5' primer and a J-beta primer mix were used. With 12 random nucleotides, a template-switch adaptor tagged each individual cDNA molecule. Each CDR3 protein is one row after TCRdb ran MiXCR on the 5' RACE reads. The table lists 1,800,000 or so distinct CDR3 sequences, about two fifths of them singletons. Sequencing was done on a sample of blood. This TCR was recovered from a human donor in good health. The V call is TRBV6-2 or TRBV6-3, the J call TRBJ2-4; possible D gene TRBD1, 5 bases. CDR3 nucleotide sequence: TGTGCCAGCAGCCAGGGTTCAGCCAAAAACATTCAGTACTTC. Its protein product is CASSQGSAKNIQYF.